The present T cell receptor (beta chain) was sequenced within a study of T cells after yellow fever vaccination. The study's findings and limits: Weaker, the secondary response had a peak occurring faster, on day 5 versus 15.

Comments on this clonotype: Its target is unknown.

TCRdb reprocessed the 5' RACE reads with MiXCR, giving one entry per CDR3 protein. This sample yields some 600,000 distinct CDR3 sequences, of which roughly an eighth are seen a single time; about 16% belongs to the top ten. Looked up from germline, CDR1 is MDHEN and CDR2 is SYDVKM. The CDR3 totals 12 residues. The ends were cut back, 10 bases at V and 6 bases at J, with 16 bases in the middle. This chain connects TRBV28 to TRBJ2-7, with D maybe TRBD1 (5 bases). The sample here was PBMCs, taken on the day of the yellow fever booster vaccination. The receptor's source is a man aged 30 to 39 who received the YFV17D yellow fever vaccine. Here the CDR3 reads CATTTSGAEQYF. The CDR3 bases are TGTGCCACGACGACGTCTGGGGCCGAGCAGTACTTC.